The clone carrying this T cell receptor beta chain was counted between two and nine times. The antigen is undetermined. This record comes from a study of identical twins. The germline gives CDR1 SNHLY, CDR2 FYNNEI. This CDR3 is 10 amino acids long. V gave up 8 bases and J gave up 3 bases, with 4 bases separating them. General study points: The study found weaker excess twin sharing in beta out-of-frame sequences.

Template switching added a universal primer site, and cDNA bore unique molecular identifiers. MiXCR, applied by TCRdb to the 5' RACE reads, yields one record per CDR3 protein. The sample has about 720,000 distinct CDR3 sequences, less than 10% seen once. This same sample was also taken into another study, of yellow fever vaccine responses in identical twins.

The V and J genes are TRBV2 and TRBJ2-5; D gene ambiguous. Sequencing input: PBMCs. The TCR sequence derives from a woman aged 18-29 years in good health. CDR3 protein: CASGEETQYF. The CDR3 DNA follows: TGTGCCAGCGGGGAAGAGACCCAGTACTTC.